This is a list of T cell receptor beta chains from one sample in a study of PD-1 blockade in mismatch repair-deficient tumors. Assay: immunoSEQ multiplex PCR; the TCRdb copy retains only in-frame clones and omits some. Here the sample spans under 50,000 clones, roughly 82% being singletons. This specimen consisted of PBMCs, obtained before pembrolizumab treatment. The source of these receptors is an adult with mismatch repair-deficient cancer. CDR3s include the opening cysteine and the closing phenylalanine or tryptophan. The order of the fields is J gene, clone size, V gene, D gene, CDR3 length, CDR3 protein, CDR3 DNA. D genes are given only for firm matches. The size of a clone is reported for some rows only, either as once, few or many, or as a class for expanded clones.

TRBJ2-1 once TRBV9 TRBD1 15 CASSPGTGSYNEQFF TGTGCCAGCAGCCCCGGGACAGGGTCCTACAATGAGCAGTTCTTC
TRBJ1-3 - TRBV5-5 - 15 CASSLEIASGNTIYF TGTGCCAGCAGCTTGGAAATAGCGTCTGGAAACACCATATATTTT
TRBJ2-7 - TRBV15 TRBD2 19 CATSRVVGLADPKVGEQYF TGTGCCACCAGCAGAGTCGTGGGACTAGCGGACCCCAAGGTGGGGGAGCAGTACTTC
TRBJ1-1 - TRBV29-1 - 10 CSVMNTEAFF TGCAGCGTTATGAACACTGAAGCTTTCTTT
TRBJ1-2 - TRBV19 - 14 CASSIWGLNYGYTF TGTGCCAGTAGTATCTGGGGACTTAACTATGGCTACACCTTC
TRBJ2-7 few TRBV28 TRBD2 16 CASSALGVSGSYEQYF TGTGCCAGCAGTGCGCTCGGGGTTAGCGGGAGCTACGAGCAGTACTTC
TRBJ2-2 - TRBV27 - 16 CASSPSQGRGTGELFF TGTGCCAGCAGTCCCTCACAGGGGCGGGGCACCGGGGAGCTGTTTTTT
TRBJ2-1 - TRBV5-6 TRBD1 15 CASRPTGQGRHEQFF TGTGCCAGCAGGCCGACCGGACAGGGAAGGCATGAGCAGTTCTTC
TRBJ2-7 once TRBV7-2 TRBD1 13 CASSQGAQNEQYF TGTGCCAGCAGCCAGGGGGCGCAGAACGAGCAGTACTTC
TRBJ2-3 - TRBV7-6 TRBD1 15 CASSLYQGDRSTQYF TGTGCCAGCAGCTTATACCAGGGGGATAGGAGTACGCAGTATTTT
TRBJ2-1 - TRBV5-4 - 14 CASSSHGTWGEQFF TGTGCCAGCAGCAGCCACGGGACCTGGGGTGAGCAGTTCTTC
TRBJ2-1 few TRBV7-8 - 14 CASTPFPGNNEQFF TGTGCCAGCACCCCCTTCCCCGGTAACAATGAGCAGTTCTTC
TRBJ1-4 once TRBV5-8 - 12 CASSLASEKLFF TGTGCCAGCAGCTTGGCCAGCGAAAAACTGTTTTTT
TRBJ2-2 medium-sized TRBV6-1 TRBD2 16 CASSELAGVGTGELFF TGTGCCAGCAGTGAACTAGCGGGAGTTGGTACCGGGGAGCTGTTTTTT
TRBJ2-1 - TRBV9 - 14 CASSAEGSYNEQFF TGTGCCAGCAGCGCCGAAGGGTCCTACAATGAGCAGTTCTTC
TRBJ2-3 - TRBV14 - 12 CASSQSSDTQYF TGTGCCAGCAGCCAAAGTTCCGATACGCAGTATTTT
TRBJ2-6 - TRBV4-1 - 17 CASSLQSGEGVTNVLTF TGCGCCAGCAGCCTTCAATCAGGGGAGGGAGTGACCAACGTCCTGACTTTC
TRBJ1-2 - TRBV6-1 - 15 CASSEALGQNYGYTF TGTGCCAGCAGTGAAGCCCTCGGACAGAATTATGGCTACACCTTC
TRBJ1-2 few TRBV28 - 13 CASSWMTAYGYTF TGTGCCAGCAGTTGGATGACAGCCTATGGCTACACCTTC
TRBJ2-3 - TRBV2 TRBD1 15 CASKNRGSDTDTQYF TGTGCCAGCAAAAACAGGGGGAGCGACACAGATACGCAGTATTTT
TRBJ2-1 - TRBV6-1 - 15 CASSVRQINYNEQFF TGTGCCAGCAGTGTCAGGCAGATAAATTACAATGAGCAGTTCTTC
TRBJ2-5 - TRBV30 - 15 CAWSHRQPNQETQYF TGTGCCTGGAGCCACCGGCAGCCGAATCAAGAGACCCAGTACTTC
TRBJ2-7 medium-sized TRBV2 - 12 CASRYGVIEQYF TGTGCCAGCAGATATGGGGTTATCGAGCAGTACTTC
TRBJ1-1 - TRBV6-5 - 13 CASSYKLNTEAFF TGTGCCAGCAGTTACAAGCTGAACACTGAAGCTTTCTTT
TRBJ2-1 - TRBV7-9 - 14 CASSLGGEDNEQFF TGTGCCAGCAGCTTAGGGGGGGAGGACAATGAGCAGTTCTTC
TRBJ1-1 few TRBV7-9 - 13 CASSGSGQVGAFF TGTGCCAGCAGCGGTTCGGGGCAGGTAGGGGCTTTCTTT
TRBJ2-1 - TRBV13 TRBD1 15 CASSSTGTGVNEQFF TGTGCCAGCAGCTCAACCGGGACAGGGGTAAATGAGCAGTTCTTC
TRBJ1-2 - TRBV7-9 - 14 CASSLVVLGNGYTF TGTGCCAGCAGCTTAGTGGTTCTAGGGAATGGCTACACCTTC
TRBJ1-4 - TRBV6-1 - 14 CASRFRRHNEKLFF TGTGCCAGCAGGTTCAGACGGCATAATGAAAAACTGTTTTTT
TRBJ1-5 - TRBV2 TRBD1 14 CASTGTGGDQPQHF TGTGCCAGCACAGGGACAGGGGGCGATCAGCCCCAGCATTTT
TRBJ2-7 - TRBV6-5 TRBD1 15 CASSIPRQGYYEQYF TGTGCCAGCAGTATACCTAGACAGGGCTACTACGAGCAGTACTTC
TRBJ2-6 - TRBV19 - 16 CASSPDTGPGANVLTF TGTGCCAGTAGTCCGGACACAGGCCCTGGGGCCAACGTCCTGACTTTC
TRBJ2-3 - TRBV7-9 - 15 CASSDRLHSTDTQYF TGTGCCAGCAGTGACAGGCTCCATAGCACAGATACGCAGTATTTT
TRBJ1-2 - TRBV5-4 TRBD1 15 CASSPPGQLTYGYTF TGTGCCAGCAGCCCTCCGGGACAGCTGACCTATGGCTACACCTTC
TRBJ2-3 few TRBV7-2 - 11 CASSSTDTQYF TGTGCCAGCAGCTCCACAGATACGCAGTATTTT
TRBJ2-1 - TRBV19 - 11 CAISMGYEQFF TGTGCCATCAGTATGGGGTATGAGCAGTTCTTC
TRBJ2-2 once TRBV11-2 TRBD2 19 CASSWHIGLERENTGELFF TGTGCCAGCAGCTGGCACATCGGACTCGAGCGGGAGAACACCGGGGAGCTGTTTTTT
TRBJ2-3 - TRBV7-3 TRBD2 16 CASSLRGASGRDTQYF TGTGCCAGCAGCTTAAGGGGGGCTAGCGGGAGAGATACGCAGTATTTT
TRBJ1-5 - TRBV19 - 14 CASSQGNSNQPQHF TGTGCCAGTAGTCAGGGTAATAGCAATCAGCCCCAGCATTTT
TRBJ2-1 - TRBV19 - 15 CASSIEGVPYNEQFF TGTGCCAGTAGTATAGAAGGGGTCCCCTACAATGAGCAGTTCTTC
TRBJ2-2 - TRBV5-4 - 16 CASSWGTQGSTGELFF TGTGCCAGCAGCTGGGGGACCCAGGGTTCCACCGGGGAGCTGTTTTTT
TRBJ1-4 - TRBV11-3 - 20 CASSSRPPGYGLATNEKLFF TGTGCCAGCAGCTCCCGGCCCCCGGGTTACGGGCTTGCAACTAATGAAAAACTGTTTTTT
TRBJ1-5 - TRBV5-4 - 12 CASSLDDQPQHF TGTGCCAGCAGCTTGGACGATCAGCCCCAGCATTTT
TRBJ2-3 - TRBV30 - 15 CAWTSGASGSDTQYF TGTGCCTGGACCTCAGGGGCTAGCGGAAGTGATACGCAGTATTTT
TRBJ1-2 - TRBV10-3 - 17 CAISGGVYNPENYGYTF TGTGCCATCAGTGGCGGGGTATACAACCCCGAGAACTATGGCTACACCTTC
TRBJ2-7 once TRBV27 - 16 CASSLERRDGLYEQYF TGTGCCAGCAGTTTAGAGAGACGGGACGGATTATACGAGCAGTACTTC
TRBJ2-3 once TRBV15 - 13 CATSRDRTDTQYF TGTGCCACCAGCAGAGATCGTACAGATACGCAGTATTTT
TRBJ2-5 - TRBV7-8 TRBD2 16 CASSRIATSGQETQYF TGTGCCAGCAGCCGGATTGCAACTAGCGGTCAAGAGACCCAGTACTTC
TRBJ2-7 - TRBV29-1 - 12 CSAIIGLNEQYF TGCAGCGCCATTATCGGCCTTAACGAGCAGTACTTC
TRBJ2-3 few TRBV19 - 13 CASSRSPGDTQYF TGTGCCAGCAGCCGCTCCCCGGGGGATACGCAGTATTTT
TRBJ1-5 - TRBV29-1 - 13 CSVAGGGNQPQHF TGCAGCGTTGCGGGGGGCGGCAATCAGCCCCAGCATTTT
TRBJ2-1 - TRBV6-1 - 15 CASSRTGRGPKDQFF TGTGCCAGCAGTAGGACCGGACGGGGGCCCAAAGATCAGTTCTTC
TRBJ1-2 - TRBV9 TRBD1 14 CASSPWDREDGYTF TGTGCCAGCAGCCCCTGGGACAGGGAAGATGGCTACACCTTC
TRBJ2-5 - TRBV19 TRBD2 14 CASSTSGNPKTQYF TGTGCCAGCTCGACTAGCGGAAATCCCAAGACCCAGTACTTC